This record covers a single TCR beta chain. Its antigen is not identified. TCRdb's copy holds only in-frame clones and misses some; the assay was immunoSEQ multiplex PCR. The sample lists some 27,000 clones, roughly 87% occurring once. This sample is drawn from a study of lymphopenia after photon versus proton radiotherapy. V trimming: 5 bases; J trimming: 5 bases; junction bases outside the gene matches: 5. Germline assignment: CDR1 SEHNR and CDR2 FQNEAQ (reference sequence). The CDR3 length is 14 residues. Study results and caveats: After lymphocyte nadir, photon-treated repertoires showed oligoclonal expansion, especially CD8+ Temra. Survival link was tested only in deceased patients; proton benefit remains a possibility. Larger post-nadir TCR diversity loss correlated inversely with survival in deceased patients. Under photons, naive T cells and diversity fell while effector/memory populations rose.

This rearrangement joins TRBV7-9 to TRBJ2-5; 10 bases agree with TRBD1. Sequencing was performed on peripheral blood, taken from a patient treated with photon-based radiotherapy. The source is a man aged 50-60 years with gastric cancer. The CDR3 sequence is CASSRDRGGETQYF. DNA for the CDR3: TGTGCCAGCAGCAGGGACAGGGGAGGCGAGACCCAGTACTTC.